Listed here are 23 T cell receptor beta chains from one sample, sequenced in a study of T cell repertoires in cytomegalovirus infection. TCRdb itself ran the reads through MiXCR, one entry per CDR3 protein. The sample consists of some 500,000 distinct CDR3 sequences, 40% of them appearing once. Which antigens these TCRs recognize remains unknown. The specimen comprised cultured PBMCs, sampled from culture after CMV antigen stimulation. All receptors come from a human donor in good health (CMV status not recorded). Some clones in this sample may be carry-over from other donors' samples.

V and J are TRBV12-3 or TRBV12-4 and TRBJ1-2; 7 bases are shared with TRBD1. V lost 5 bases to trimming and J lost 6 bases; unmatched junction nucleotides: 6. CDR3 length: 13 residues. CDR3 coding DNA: TGTGCCAGCAGTCATGACAGGGTGGATGGCTACACCTTC. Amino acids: CASSHDRVDGYTF.

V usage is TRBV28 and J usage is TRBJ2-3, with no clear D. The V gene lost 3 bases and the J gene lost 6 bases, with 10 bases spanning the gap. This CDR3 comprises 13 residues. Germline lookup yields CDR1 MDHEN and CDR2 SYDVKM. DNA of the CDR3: TGTGCCAGCAGTTTCGGTCCCGGGGATACGCAGTATTTT. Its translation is CASSFGPGDTQYF.

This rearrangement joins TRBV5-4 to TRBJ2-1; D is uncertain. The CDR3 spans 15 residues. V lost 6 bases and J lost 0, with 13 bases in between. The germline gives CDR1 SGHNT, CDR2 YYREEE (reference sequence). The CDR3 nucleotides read TGTGCCAGCATCAACCGACAAATCTCCTACAATGAGCAGTTCTTC. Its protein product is CASINRQISYNEQFF.

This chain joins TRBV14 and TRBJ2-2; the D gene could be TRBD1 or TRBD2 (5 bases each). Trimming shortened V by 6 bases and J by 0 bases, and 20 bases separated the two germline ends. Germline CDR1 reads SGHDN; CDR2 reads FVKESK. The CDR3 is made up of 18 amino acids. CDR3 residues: CASSDHRLRGANTGELFF. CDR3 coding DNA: TGTGCCAGCAGTGACCACCGTTTACGGGGCGCGAACACCGGGGAGCTGTTTTTT.

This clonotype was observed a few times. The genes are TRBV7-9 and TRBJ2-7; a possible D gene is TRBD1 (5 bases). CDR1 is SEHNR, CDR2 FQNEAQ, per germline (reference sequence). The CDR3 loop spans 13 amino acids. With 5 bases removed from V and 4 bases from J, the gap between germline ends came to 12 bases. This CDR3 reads CASSTTKGYEQYF. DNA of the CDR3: TGTGCCAGCAGCACTACAAAGGGGTACGAGCAGTACTTC.

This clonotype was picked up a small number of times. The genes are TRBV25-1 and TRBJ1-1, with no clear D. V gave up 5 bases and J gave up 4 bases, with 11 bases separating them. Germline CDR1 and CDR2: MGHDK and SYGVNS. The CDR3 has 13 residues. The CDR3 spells CASSWEDGTEAFF. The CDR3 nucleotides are TGTGCCAGCAGTTGGGAAGACGGCACTGAAGCTTTCTTT. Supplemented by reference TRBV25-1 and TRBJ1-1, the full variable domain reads EADIYQTPRYLVIGTGKKITLECSQTMGHDKMYWYQQDPGMELHLIHYSYGVNSTEKGDLSSESTVSRIRTEHFPLTLESARPSHTSQYLCASSWEDGTEAFFGQGTRLTVV.

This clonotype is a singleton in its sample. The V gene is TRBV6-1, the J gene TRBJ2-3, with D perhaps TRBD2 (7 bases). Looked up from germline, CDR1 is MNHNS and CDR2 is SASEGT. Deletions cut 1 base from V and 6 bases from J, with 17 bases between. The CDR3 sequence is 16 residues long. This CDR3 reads CASSEDAAGAPDTQYF. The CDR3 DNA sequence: TGTGCCAGCAGTGAAGATGCTGCGGGGGCCCCCGATACGCAGTATTTT.

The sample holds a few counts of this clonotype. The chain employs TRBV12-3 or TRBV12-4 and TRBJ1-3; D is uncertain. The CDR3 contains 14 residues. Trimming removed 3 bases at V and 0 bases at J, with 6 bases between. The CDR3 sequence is CASSFVRSGNTIYF. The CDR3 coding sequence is TGTGCCAGCAGTTTCGTCCGCTCTGGAAACACCATATATTTT.

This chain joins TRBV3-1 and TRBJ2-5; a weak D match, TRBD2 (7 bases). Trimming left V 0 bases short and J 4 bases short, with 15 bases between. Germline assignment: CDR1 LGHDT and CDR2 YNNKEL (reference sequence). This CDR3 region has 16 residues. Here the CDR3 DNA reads TGTGCCAGCAGCCAAGACCCAGGGGAGGGTGGAGAGACCCAGTACTTC. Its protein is CASSQDPGEGGETQYF.

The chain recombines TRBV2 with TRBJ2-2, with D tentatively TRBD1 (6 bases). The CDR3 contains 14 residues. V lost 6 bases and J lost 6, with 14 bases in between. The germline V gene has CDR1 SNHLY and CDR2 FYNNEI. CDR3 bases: TGTGCCAGCAGACCTCCAGGGGCATCCGGGGAGCTGTTTTTT. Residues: CASRPPGASGELFF.

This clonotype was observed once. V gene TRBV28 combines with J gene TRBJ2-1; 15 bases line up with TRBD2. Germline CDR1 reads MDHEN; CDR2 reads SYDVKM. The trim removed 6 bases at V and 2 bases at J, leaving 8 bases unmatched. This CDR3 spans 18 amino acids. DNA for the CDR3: TGTGCCAGCAGGTGGACTAGCGGGGGGGCCAGGCCCTACAATGAGCAGTTCTTC. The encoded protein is CASRWTSGGARPYNEQFF.

The CDR3 loop is CASSMASDEQFF. CDR3 nucleotide sequence: TGTGCCAGTAGTATGGCATCTGATGAGCAGTTCTTC. The chain has TRBV19 and TRBJ2-1; D gene uncertain. The germline CDR1 and CDR2 sequences are LNHDA and SQIVND (reference sequence). The V gene lost 3 bases and the J gene lost 8 bases, with 8 bases spanning the gap. The CDR3 totals 12 residues.

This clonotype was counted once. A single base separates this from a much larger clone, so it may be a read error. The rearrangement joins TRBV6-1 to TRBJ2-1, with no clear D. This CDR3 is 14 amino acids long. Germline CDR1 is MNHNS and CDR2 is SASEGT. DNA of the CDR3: TGTGCCAGCCAGCAGGTGTTTAGGATTAATGAGCATTTCTTC. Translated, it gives CASQQVFRINEHFF.

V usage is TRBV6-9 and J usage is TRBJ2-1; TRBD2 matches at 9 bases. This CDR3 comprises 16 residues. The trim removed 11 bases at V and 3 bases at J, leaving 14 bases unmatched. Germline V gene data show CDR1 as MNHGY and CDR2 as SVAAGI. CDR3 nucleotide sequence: TGTGCCCCAGGTTATAAAGCGGGGGGCCTCTACAATGAGCAGTTCTTC. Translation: CAPGYKAGGLYNEQFF.

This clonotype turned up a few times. As DNA, the CDR3 is TGTGCCAGCAGCTTACCGGGGGGAAAACTGTTTTTT. Amino acids: CASSLPGGKLFF. The chain employs TRBV7-6 and TRBJ1-4; possibly TRBD1 for D (5 bases). The germline V and J ends were trimmed by 2 bases and 10 bases, with 8 bases remaining between them. In germline, CDR1 is SGHVS, CDR2 FNYEAQ. CDR3 length equals 12 residues.

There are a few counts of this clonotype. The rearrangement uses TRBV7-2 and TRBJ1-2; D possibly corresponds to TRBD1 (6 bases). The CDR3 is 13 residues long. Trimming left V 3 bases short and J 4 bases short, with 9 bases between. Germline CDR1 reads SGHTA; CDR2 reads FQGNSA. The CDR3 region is CASSFGTTYGYTF. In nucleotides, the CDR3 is TGTGCCAGCAGCTTCGGGACAACCTATGGCTACACCTTC. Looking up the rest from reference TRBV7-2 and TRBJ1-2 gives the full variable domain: GAGVSQSPSNKVTEKGKDVELRCDPISGHTALYWYRQSLGQGLEFLIYFQGNSAPDKSGLPSDRFSAERTGGSVSTLTIQRTQQEDSAVYLCASSFGTTYGYTFGSGTRLTVV.

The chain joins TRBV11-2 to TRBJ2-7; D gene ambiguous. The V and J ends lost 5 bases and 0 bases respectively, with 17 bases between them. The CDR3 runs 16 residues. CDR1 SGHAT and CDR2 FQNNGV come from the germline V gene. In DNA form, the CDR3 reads TGTGCCAGCAGCCCCCCCGTAGCTTTAAGCTCCTACGAGCAGTACTTC. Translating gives CASSPPVALSSYEQYF.

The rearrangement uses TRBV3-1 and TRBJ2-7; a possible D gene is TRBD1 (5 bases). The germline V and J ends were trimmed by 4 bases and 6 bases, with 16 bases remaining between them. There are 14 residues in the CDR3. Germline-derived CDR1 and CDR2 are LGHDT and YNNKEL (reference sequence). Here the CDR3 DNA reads TGTGCCAGCAGCCCGATAGCAGGGTTCGGCGAGCAGTACTTC. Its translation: CASSPIAGFGEQYF.

For the CDR3, the DNA is TGTGCCAGCACCCCCGGGACTAGTTTTTCAGATACGCAGTATTTT. Translating gives CASTPGTSFSDTQYF. This chain links TRBV11-2 with TRBJ2-3; TRBD2 agrees at 8 bases. The CDR3 consists of 15 residues. The V segment lost 7 bases and the J segment 4 bases; nucleotides outside the gene matches: 10. Germline lookup yields CDR1 SGHAT and CDR2 FQNNGV.

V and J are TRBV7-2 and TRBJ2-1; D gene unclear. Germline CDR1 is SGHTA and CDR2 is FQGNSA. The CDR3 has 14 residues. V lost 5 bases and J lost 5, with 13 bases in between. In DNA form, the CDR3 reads TGTGCCAGCAGCCCCCGTCCGGGCCACAATGAGCAGTTCTTC. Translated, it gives CASSPRPGHNEQFF.

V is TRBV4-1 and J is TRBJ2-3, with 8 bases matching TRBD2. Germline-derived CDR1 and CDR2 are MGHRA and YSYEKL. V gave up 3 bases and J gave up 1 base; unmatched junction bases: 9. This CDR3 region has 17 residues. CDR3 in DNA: TGCGCCAGCAGCCAGGCGGGACTAGAGAGGCGCACAGATACGCAGTATTTT. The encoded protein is CASSQAGLERRTDTQYF.

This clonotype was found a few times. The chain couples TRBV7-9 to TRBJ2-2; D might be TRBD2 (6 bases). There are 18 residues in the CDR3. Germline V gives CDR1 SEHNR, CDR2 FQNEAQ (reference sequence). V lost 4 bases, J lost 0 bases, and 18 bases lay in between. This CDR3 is CASSSPVGAGSNTGELFF. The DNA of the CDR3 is TGTGCCAGCAGCTCCCCCGTAGGAGCGGGTTCGAACACCGGGGAGCTGTTTTTT.

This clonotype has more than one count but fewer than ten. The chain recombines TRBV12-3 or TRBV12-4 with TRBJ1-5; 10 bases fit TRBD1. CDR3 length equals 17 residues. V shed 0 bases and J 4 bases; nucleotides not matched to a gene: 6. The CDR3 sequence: CASSLARDRGTNQPQHF. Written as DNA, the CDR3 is TGTGCCAGCAGTTTAGCCCGGGACAGGGGTACGAATCAGCCCCAGCATTTT.